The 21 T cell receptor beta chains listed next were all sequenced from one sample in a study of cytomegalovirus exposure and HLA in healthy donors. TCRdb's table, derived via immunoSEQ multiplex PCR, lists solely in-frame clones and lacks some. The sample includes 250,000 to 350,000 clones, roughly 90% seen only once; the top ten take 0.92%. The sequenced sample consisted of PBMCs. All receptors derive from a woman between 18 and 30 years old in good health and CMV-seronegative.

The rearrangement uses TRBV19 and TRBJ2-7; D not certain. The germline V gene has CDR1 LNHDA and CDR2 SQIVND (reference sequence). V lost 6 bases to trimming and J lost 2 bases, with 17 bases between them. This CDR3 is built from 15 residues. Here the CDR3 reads CASSPTASQTYEQYF. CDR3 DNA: TGTGCCAGTAGCCCTACAGCATCCCAGACCTACGAGCAGTACTTC.

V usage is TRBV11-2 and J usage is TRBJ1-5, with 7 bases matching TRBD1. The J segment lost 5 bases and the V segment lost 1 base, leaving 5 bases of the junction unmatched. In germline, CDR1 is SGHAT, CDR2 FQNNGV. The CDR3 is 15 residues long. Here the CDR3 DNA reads TGTGCCAGCAGCTTAGCCCGGACAGGCGATCAGCCCCAGCATTTT. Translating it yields CASSLARTGDQPQHF.

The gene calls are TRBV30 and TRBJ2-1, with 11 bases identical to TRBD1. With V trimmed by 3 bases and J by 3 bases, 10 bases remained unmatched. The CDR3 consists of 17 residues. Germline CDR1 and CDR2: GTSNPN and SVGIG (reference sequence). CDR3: CAWSRITGTGGYNEQFF. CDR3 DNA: TGTGCCTGGAGCAGAATTACCGGGACAGGGGGCTACAATGAGCAGTTCTTC.

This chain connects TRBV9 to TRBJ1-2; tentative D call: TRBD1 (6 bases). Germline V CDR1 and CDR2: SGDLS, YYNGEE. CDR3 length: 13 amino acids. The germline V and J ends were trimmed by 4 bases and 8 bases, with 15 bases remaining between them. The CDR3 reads CASSRRQVTGYTF. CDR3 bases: TGTGCCAGCAGCCGCCGACAGGTCACCGGCTACACCTTC.

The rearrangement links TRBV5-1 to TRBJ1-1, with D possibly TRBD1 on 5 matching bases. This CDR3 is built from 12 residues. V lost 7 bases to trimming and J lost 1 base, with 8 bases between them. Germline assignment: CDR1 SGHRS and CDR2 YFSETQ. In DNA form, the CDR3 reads TGCGCCAGCCGAGGACAGAACACTGAAGCTTTCTTT. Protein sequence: CASRGQNTEAFF.

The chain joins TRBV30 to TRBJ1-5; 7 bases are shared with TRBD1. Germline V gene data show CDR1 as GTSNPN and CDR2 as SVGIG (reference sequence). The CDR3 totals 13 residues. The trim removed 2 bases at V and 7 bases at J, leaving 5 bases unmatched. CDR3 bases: TGTGCCTGGAGTCCAGGGGGGCGCCAGCCCCAGCATTTT. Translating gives CAWSPGGRQPQHF.

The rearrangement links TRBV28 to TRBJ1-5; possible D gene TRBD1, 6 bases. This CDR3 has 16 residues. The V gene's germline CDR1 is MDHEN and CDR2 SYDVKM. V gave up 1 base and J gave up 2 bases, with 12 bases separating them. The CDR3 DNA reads TGTGCCAGCAGTTTATTGGTGGGGGCACGCAATCAGCCCCAGCATTTT. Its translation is CASSLLVGARNQPQHF.

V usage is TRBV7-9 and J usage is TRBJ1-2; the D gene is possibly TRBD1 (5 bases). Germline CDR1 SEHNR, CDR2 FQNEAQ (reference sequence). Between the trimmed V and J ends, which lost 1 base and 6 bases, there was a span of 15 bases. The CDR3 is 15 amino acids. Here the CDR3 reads CASSLESGGADGYTF. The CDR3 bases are TGTGCCAGCAGCTTAGAATCGGGAGGGGCAGATGGCTACACCTTC.

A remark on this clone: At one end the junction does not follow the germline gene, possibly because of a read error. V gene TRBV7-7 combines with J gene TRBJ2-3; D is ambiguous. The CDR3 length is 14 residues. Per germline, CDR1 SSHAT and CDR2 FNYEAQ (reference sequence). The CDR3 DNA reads TGTGCTAGCAGTCCTCGGCCGGGTACAGATACGCAGTATTTT. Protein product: CASSPRPGTDTQYF.

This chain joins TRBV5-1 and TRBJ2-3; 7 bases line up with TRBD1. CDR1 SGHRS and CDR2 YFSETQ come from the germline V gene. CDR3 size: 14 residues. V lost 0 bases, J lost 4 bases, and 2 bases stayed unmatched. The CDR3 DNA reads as TGCGCCAGCAGCTTGGAGGGGGCGGCAGATACGCAGTATTTT. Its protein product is CASSLEGAADTQYF.

DNA for the CDR3: TGCACCAGCAGCCAGCCTAGACTAGCGGGAGACGAGCAGTACTTC. Its translation is CTSSQPRLAGDEQYF. V usage is TRBV1 and J usage is TRBJ2-7; the table's TRBD2 call for D was not verified on the DNA. TRBV1 is shown as a pseudogene. The CDR3 covers 15 residues.

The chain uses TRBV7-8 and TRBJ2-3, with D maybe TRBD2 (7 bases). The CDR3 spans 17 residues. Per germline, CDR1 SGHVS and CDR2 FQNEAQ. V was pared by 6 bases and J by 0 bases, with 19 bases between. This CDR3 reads CASSPLGGAESTDTQYF. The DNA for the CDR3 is TGTGCCAGCAGTCCCCTGGGGGGGGCGGAAAGCACAGATACGCAGTATTTT.

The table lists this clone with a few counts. CDR3 amino acids: CASSIELAIGEQYF. The CDR3 bases are TGTGCCAGCAGTATCGAACTAGCTATAGGCGAGCAGTACTTC. This chain uses TRBV6-1 with TRBJ2-7; maybe TRBD2 (6 bases). Germline V CDR1 and CDR2: MNHNS, SASEGT. Trimming removed 5 bases from V and 6 bases from J, with 17 bases in between. The CDR3 totals 14 residues.

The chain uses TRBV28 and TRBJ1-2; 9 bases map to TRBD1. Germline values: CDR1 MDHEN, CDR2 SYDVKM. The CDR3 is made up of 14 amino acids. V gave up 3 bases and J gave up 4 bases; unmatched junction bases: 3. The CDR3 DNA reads TGTGCCAGCAGTTTCACAGGGGGCATCTATGGCTACACCTTC. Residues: CASSFTGGIYGYTF.

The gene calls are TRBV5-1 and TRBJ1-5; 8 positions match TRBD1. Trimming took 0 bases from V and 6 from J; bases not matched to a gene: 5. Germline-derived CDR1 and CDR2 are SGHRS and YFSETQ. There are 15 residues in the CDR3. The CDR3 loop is CASSLDGQGGQPQHF. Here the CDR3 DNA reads TGCGCCAGCAGCTTGGACGGACAGGGAGGTCAGCCCCAGCATTTT.

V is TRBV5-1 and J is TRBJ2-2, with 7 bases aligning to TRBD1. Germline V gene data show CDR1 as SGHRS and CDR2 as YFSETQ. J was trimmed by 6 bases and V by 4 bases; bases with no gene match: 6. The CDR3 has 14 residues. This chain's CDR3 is CASSESGTAGELFF. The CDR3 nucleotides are TGCGCCAGCAGCGAATCCGGGACAGCCGGGGAGCTGTTTTTT.

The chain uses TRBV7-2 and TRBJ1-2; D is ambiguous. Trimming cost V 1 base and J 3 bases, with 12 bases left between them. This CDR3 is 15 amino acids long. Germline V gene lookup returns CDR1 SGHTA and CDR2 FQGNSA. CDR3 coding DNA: TGTGCCAGCAGCTTAGTTGGGCTAACTTACTATGGCTACACCTTC. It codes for CASSLVGLTYYGYTF. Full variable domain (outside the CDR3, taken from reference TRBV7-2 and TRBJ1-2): GAGVSQSPSNKVTEKGKDVELRCDPISGHTALYWYRQSLGQGLEFLIYFQGNSAPDKSGLPSDRFSAERTGGSVSTLTIQRTQQEDSAVYLCASSLVGLTYYGYTFGSGTRLTVV.

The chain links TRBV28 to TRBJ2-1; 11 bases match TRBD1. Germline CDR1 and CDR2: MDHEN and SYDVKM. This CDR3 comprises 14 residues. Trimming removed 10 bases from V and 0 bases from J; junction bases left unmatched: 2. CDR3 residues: CATGTGGSYNEQFF. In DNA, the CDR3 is TGTGCCACGGGGACAGGGGGCTCCTACAATGAGCAGTTCTTC.

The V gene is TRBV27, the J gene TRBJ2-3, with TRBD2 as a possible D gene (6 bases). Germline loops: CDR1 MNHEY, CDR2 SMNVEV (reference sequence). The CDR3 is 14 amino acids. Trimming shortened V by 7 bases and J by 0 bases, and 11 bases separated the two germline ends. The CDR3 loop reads CASKGLLSTDTQYF. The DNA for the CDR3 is TGTGCCAGCAAGGGACTCCTGAGCACAGATACGCAGTATTTT.

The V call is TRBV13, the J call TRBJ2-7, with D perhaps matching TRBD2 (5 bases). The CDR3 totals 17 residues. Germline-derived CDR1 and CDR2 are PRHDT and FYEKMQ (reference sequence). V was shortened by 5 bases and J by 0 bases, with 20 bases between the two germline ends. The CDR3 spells CASSALGVGSASYEQYF. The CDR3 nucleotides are TGTGCCAGCAGCGCCCTCGGTGTGGGGAGTGCCTCCTACGAGCAGTACTTC.

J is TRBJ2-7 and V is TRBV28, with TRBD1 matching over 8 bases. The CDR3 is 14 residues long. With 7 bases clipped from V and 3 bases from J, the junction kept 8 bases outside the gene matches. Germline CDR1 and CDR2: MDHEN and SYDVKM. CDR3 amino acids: CASTDPGQVYEQYF. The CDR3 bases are TGTGCCAGCACCGATCCGGGACAGGTCTACGAGCAGTACTTC.